The 4 T cell receptor beta chains below all came from one sample that was sequenced in a study of breast tumors, draining lymph nodes, adjacent tissues. Breast cancer patients provided tissue from their axillary draining lymph nodes. TCRdb redid the calling of the multiplex PCR reads with MiXCR, one entry per CDR3 protein. This sample has approximately 300,000 distinct CDR3 sequences, with about 30% found just once. The sample was axillary lymph node tissue. The origin of the receptors is a female donor with breast cancer. Some clones in this sample may be carry-over from other donors' samples.

This clonotype appeared many times. The chain has TRBV12-3 or TRBV12-4 and TRBJ2-3; 10 nucleotides agree with TRBD2. CDR3 size: 15 residues. J gave up 5 bases and V 6 bases, and 8 bases lay outside the gene matches. The DNA for the CDR3 is TGTGCCAGCAGACCTAGCGGGAGAGCACAAGATACGCAGTATTTT. Translation gives CASRPSGRAQDTQYF.

This clonotype was observed many times. CDR3 coding DNA: TGTGCCAGCAGCCCCACCGACAGGAGCTATGGCTACACCTTC. Amino acid sequence: CASSPTDRSYGYTF. The chain combines TRBV11-2 with TRBJ1-2; maybe TRBD1 (6 bases). Germline lookup yields CDR1 SGHAT and CDR2 FQNNGV. The CDR3 runs to 14 residues. The ends were cut back, 5 bases at V and 4 bases at J, with 14 bases in the middle.

There are many counts of this clonotype. The chain combines TRBV7-3 with TRBJ2-7; 7 bases are shared with TRBD2. V gave up 6 bases and J gave up 0 bases; unmatched junction bases: 5. CDR3 length equals 14 residues. Germline-derived CDR1 and CDR2 are SGHTA and FQGTGA. The CDR3 loop reads CASREGGSSYEQYF. CDR3 nucleotides: TGTGCCAGCAGGGAGGGAGGGAGCTCCTACGAGCAGTACTTC.

With respect to this clonotype: This likely comes from a read error, as the CDR3 has no conserved phenylalanine or tryptophan at its end. V gene TRBV6-2 or TRBV6-3 combines with J gene TRBJ2-7; 8 bases are shared with TRBD2. The CDR3 contains 16 residues. J gave up 2 bases and V 5 bases, and 11 bases lay outside the gene matches. Germline values: CDR1 MNHEY, CDR2 SVGEGT. CDR3 nucleotides: TGTGCCAGCAGTGTTAGCGGGACTTCCATCCCCTACGAGCAGTACTGC. Its translation: CASSVSGTSIPYEQYC.